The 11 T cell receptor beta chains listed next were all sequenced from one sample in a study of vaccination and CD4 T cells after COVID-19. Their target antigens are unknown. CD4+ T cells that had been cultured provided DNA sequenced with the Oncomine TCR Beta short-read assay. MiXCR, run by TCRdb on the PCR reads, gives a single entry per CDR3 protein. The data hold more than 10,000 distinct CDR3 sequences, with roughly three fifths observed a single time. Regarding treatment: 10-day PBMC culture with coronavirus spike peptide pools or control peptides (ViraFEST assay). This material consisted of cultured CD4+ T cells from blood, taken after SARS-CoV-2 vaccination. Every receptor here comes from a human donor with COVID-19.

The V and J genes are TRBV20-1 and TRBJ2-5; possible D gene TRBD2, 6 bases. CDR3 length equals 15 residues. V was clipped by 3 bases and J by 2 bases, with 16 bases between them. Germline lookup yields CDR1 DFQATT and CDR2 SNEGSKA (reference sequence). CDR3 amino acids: CSARIPGGGQETQYF. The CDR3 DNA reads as TGCAGTGCTAGGATTCCCGGGGGTGGGCAAGAGACCCAGTACTTC.

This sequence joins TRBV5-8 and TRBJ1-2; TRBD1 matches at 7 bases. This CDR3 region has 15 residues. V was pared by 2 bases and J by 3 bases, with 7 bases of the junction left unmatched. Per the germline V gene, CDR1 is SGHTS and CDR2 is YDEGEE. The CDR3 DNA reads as TGTGCCAGCAGCTTTGCCGACAGGGCGGACTATGGCTACACCTTC. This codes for CASSFADRADYGYTF.

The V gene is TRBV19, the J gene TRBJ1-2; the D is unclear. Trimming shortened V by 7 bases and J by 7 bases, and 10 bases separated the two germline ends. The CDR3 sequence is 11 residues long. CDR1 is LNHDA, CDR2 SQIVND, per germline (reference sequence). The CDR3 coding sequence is TGTGCCAGTACGAGGGCTGGTGGCTACACCTTC. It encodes CASTRAGGYTF.

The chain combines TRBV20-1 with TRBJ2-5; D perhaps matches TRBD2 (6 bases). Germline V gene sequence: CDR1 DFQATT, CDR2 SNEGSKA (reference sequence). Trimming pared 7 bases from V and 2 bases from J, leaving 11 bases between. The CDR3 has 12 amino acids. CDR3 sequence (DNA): TGCAGTGTCACCCGGGGGCAAGAGACCCAGTACTTC. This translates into CSVTRGQETQYF.

The CDR3 DNA is TGTGCCAGTAGTCTACAGACAGGGACAGCAAGTTATGGCTACACCTTC. Protein: CASSLQTGTASYGYTF. This chain uses TRBV19 with TRBJ1-2, with TRBD1 matching 7 bases. Trimming took 5 bases from V and 5 from J; bases not matched to a gene: 14. CDR3 size: 16 residues. Germline V gene data show CDR1 as LNHDA and CDR2 as SQIVND (reference sequence). The full variable domain, with the rest looked up from reference TRBV19 and TRBJ1-2, is DGGITQSPKYLFRKEGQNVTLSCEQNLNHDAMYWYRQDPGQGLRLIYYSQIVNDFQKGDIAEGYSVSREKKESFPLTVTSAQKNPTAFYLCASSLQTGTASYGYTFGSGTRLTVV.

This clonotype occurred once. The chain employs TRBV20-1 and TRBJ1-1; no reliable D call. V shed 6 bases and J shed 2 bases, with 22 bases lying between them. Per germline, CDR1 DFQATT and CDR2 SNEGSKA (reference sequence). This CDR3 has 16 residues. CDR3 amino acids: CSAADRPGSANTEAFF. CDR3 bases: TGCAGTGCCGCGGATCGGCCCGGCTCGGCTAACACTGAAGCTTTCTTT.

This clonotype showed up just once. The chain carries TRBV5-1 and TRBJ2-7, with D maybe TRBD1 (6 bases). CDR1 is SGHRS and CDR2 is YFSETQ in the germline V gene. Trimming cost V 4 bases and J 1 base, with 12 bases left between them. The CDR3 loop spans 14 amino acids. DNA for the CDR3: TGCGCCAGCAGCCCCCCACAGGGATCCTACGAGCAGTACTTC. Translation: CASSPPQGSYEQYF.

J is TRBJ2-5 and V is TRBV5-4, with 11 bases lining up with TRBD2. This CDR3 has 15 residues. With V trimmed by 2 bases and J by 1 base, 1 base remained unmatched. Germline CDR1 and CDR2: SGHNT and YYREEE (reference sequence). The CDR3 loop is CASSFSGGVQETQYF. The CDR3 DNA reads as TGTGCCAGCAGCTTTAGCGGGGGGGTCCAAGAGACCCAGTACTTC.

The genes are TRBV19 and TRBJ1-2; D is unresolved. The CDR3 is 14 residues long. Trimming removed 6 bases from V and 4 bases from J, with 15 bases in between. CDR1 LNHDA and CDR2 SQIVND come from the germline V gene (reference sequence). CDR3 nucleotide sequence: TGTGCCAGTAGCACGAAATCGGGCGGCTATGGCTACACCTTC. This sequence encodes CASSTKSGGYGYTF.

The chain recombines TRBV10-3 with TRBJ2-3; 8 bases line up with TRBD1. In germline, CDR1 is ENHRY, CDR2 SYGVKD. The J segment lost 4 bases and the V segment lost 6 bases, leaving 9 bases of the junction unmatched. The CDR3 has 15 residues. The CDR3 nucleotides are TGTGCCATCAGCTCCCCGGGACAGGCTGCAGATACGCAGTATTTT. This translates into CAISSPGQAADTQYF.

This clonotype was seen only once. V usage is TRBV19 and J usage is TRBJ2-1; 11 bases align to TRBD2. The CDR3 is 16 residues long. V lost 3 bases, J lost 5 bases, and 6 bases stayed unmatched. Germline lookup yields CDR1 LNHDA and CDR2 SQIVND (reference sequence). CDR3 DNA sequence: TGTGCCAGTAGTATTTTGTTAGCGGGGGGGCACAATGAGCAGTTCTTC. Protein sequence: CASSILLAGGHNEQFF. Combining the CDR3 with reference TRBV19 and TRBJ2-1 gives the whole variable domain DGGITQSPKYLFRKEGQNVTLSCEQNLNHDAMYWYRQDPGQGLRLIYYSQIVNDFQKGDIAEGYSVSREKKESFPLTVTSAQKNPTAFYLCASSILLAGGHNEQFFGPGTRLTVL.